This TCR beta chain was recovered during a study of T cells after yellow fever vaccination. This clonotype was observed many times. TCRdb itself ran the 5' RACE reads through MiXCR, one entry per CDR3 protein. The sample holds some 260,000 distinct CDR3 sequences; roughly 4.8% are singletons and the top ten take 2.5% to 4%. This sample comprised CD4+ T cells sorted from PBMCs, obtained on the day of the yellow fever booster vaccination. The TCR sequence derives from a man aged 18 to 30 who received the YFV17D yellow fever vaccine.

CDR3 coding DNA: TGTGCCAGCAGCTTAGGGACTAGCGGGGGGGCTTACATTCAGTACTTC. This translates into CASSLGTSGGAYIQYF. The rearrangement uses TRBV7-2 and TRBJ2-4; 15 positions agree with TRBD2. The ends lost 1 base at V and 8 bases at J; junction bases unmatched: 3. The CDR3 is 16 amino acids. Germline V gene lookup returns CDR1 SGHTA and CDR2 FQGNSA.